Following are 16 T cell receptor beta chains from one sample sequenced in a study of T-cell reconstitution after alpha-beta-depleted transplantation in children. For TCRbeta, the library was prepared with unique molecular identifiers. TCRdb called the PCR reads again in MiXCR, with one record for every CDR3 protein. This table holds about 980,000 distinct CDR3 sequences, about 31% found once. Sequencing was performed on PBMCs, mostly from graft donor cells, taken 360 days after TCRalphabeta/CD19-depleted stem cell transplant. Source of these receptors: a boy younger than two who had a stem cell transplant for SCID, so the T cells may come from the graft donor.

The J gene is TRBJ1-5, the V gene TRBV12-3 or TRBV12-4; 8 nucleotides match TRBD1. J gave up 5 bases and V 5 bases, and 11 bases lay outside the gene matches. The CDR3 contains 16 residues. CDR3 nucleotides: TGTGCCAGCAGTGAAGGACAGGGTGGGAATGATCAGCCCCAGCATTTT. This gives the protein CASSEGQGGNDQPQHF.

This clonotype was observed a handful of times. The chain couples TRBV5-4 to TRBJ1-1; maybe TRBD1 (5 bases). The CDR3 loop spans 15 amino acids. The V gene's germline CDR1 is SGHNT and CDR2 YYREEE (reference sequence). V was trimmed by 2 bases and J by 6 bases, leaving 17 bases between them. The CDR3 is CASSFSTGGVPEAFF. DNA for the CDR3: TGTGCCAGCAGCTTTTCTACGGGGGGAGTCCCTGAAGCTTTCTTT.

The DNA for the CDR3 is TGTGCCAGCTCACCAACAGGCCTTAATGAAAAACTGTTTTTT. As protein: CASSPTGLNEKLFF. The chain recombines TRBV18 with TRBJ1-4, with D possibly TRBD1 on 5 matching bases. Germline CDR1 and CDR2: KGHSH and LQKENI. Between the trimmed V and J ends, which lost 2 bases and 4 bases, there was a span of 8 bases. The CDR3 totals 14 residues.

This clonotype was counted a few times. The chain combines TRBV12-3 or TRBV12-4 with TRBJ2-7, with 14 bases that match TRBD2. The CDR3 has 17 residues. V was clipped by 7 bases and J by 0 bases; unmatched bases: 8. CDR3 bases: TGTGCCAGCACCTGGACTAGCGGGGGGCCGGGCTCCTACGAGCAGTACTTC. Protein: CASTWTSGGPGSYEQYF.

CDR3 nucleotide sequence: TGTGCCAGCAGTTACTCGATACGTGACAGCAAGAACACTGAAGCTTTCTTT. Encoded protein: CASSYSIRDSKNTEAFF. The chain joins TRBV6-5 to TRBJ1-1, with a tentative D call TRBD1 (5 bases). Trimming pared 0 bases from V and 1 base from J, leaving 15 bases between. This CDR3 has 17 residues. CDR1 MNHEY and CDR2 SVGAGI come from the germline V gene.

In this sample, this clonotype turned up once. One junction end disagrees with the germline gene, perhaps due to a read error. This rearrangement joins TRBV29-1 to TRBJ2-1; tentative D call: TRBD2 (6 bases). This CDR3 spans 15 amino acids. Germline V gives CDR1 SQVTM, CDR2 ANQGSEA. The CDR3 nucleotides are TGCAGCTCCTCCCGTCGGGGGAGTCTGTACACTGAGCAGTTCTTC. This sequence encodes CSSSRRGSLYTEQFF.

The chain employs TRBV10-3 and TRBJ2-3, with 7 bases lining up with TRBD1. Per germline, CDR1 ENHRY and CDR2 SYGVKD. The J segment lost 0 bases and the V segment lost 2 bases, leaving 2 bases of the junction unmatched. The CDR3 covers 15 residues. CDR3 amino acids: CAISEPDRSTDTQYF. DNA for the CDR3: TGTGCCATCAGTGAGCCGGACAGGAGCACAGATACGCAGTATTTT.

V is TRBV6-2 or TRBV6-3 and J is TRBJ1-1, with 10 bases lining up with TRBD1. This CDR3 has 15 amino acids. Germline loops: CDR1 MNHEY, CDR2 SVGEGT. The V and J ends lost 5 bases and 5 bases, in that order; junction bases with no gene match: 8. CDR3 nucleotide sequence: TGTGCCAGCAGTCCTCGGACAGGGGGGAGGACTGAAGCTTTCTTT. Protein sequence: CASSPRTGGRTEAFF.

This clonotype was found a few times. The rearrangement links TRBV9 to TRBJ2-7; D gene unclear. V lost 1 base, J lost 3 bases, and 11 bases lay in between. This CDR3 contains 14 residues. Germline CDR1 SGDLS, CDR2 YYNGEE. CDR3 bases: TGTGCCAGCAGCGTAACCGACGGTCACTACGAGCAGTACTTC. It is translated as CASSVTDGHYEQYF.

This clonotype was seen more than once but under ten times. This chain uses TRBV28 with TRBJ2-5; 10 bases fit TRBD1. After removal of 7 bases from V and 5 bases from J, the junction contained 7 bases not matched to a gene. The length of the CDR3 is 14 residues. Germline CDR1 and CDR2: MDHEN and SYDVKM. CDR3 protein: CASIGQGGSETQYF. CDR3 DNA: TGTGCCAGCATCGGACAGGGGGGTTCGGAGACCCAGTACTTC.

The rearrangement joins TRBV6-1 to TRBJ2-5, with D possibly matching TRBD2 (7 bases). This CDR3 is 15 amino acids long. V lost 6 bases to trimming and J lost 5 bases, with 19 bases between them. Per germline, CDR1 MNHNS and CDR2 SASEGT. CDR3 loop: CASSRDGGPWETQYF. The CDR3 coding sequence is TGTGCCAGCAGCCGTGACGGGGGGCCCTGGGAGACCCAGTACTTC.

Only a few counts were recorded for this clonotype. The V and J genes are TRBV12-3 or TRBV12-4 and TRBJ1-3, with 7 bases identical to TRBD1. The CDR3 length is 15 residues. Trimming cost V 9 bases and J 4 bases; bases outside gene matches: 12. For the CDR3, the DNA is TGTGCCAGTGAATCCGGACAGGCTCGGGGAAACACCATATATTTT. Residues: CASESGQARGNTIYF.

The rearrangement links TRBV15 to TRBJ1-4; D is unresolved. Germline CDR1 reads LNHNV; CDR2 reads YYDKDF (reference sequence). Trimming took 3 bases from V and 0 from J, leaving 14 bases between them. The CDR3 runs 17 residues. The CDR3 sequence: CATSSRRRNPTNEKLFF. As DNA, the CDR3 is TGTGCCACCAGCAGTCGGAGGAGGAACCCAACTAATGAAAAACTGTTTTTT.

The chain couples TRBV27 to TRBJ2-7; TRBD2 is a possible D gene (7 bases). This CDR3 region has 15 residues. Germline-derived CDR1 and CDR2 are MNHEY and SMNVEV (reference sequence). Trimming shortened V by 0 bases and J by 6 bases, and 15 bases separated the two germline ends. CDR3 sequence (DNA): TGTGCCAGCAGTTTATCAGGGGCGGGGGCTGGCGAGCAGTACTTC. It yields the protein CASSLSGAGAGEQYF.

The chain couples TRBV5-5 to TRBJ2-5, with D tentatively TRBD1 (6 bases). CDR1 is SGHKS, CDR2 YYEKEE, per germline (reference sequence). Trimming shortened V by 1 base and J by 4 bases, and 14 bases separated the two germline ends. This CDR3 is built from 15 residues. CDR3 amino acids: CASSLWTAGVETQYF. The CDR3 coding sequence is TGTGCCAGCAGCTTGTGGACGGCAGGGGTAGAGACCCAGTACTTC. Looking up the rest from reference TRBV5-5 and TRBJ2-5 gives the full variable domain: DAGVTQSPTHLIKTRGQQVTLRCSPISGHKSVSWYQQVLGQGPQFIFQYYEKEERGRGNFPDRFSARQFPNYSSELNVNALLLGDSALYLCASSLWTAGVETQYFGPGTRLLVL.

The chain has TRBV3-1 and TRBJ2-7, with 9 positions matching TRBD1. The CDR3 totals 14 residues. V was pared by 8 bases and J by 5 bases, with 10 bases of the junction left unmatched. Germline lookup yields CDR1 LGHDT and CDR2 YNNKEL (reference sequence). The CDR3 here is CASHYRDRVNEQYF. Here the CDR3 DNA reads TGTGCCAGCCATTACCGGGACAGGGTTAACGAGCAGTACTTC.